Reported below is one TCR beta chain. The antigen is unknown. The source of the sample is a study of long-term antiretroviral therapy in people with HIV. Across the study: Specimens dating back about a decade before the 2015 immediate-ART recommendation are the oldest included.

Germline V lookup: CDR1 GTSNPN, CDR2 SVGIG (reference sequence). The CDR3 has 15 amino acids. V was clipped by 7 bases and J by 4 bases; unmatched bases: 9. The authors ran the immunoSEQ assay, v3.0, at survey level. Sequencing was performed with immunoSEQ multiplex PCR; in TCRdb, only in-frame clones are kept and a portion is missing. In the table there are over 20,000 clones, around 80% of which are singletons. General study findings and limits: All blood samples came from the years 2004 to 2017, possibly under older ART regimens. Dominating the repertoire at all time points were the clones that expanded before ART.

Sequences were derived from unsorted PBMCs, sampled 0.1 years before starting antiretroviral therapy. The rearrangement joins TRBV30 to TRBJ2-6, with 8 bases fitting TRBD2. The TCR sequence derives from a man aged 18-30 years with HIV. The DNA for the CDR3 is TGTGCCTCAGGTCGCGGGGGGCGAGGGGCCAACGTCCTGACTTTC. Protein: CASGRGGRGANVLTF.